Sequencing of this TCR beta chain was carried out in a study of read filtering for tumor transcriptome and immune sequencing. Points from the study as a whole: Even smaller IR-seq throughput identified most shared clonotypes.

This clonotype was counted many times. Its antigen is as yet unknown. CDR1 and CDR2 from the germline V gene are MNHEY and SVGEGT. This CDR3 comprises 14 residues. The ends lost 6 bases at V and 2 bases at J; junction bases unmatched: 4. The library was built from roughly 400 ng RNA with molecular barcoded adaptors for alpha/delta and beta/gamma chains. Each CDR3 protein is one row after TCRdb ran MiXCR on the reads. The sample holds roughly 41,000 distinct CDR3 sequences, roughly an eighth seen once. This sequence was found in a donor aged 40 or older with multiple myeloma. The chain couples TRBV6-2 or TRBV6-3 to TRBJ2-7, with 10 nucleotides matching TRBD2. Sequencing was performed on a population of CD138-negative cells sorted from bone marrow. This chain's CDR3 is CASRTSGLTYEQYF. CDR3 bases: TGTGCCAGCAGGACTAGCGGGTTGACCTACGAGCAGTACTTC.